This note documents a single T cell receptor beta chain sequence. These data are taken from a study of blood T cells in healthy people across ages. Study details: The capture of about one barcoded beta molecule per two T cells was achieved by template switching.

A sample-barcoded 5' primer and a J-beta primer mix were used in a second PCR of roughly 7 to 12 cycles. Researchers report that a template-switch adaptor with 12 random nucleotides tagged each cDNA molecule. Sequencing yielded, for each sample, at least 2.5 million paired-end reads carrying CDR3. TCRdb ran MiXCR on the 5' RACE reads and lists one entry per CDR3 protein. The sample includes around 1,700,000 distinct CDR3 sequences, under 30% of them seen just once. The receptor's source is a woman in her twenties or thirties in good health. Specimen: blood.

CDR3 nucleotides: TGTGCCAGCAGCCACAGGGGCTACTATGGCTACACCTTC. The encoded protein is CASSHRGYYGYTF. V gene TRBV3-1 combines with J gene TRBJ1-2, with a tentative D call TRBD1 (6 bases). Germline V gene lookup returns CDR1 LGHDT and CDR2 YNNKEL (reference sequence). The V end lost 3 bases, the J end lost 3 bases, and 8 bases lay between the germline ends. The CDR3 runs 13 residues.